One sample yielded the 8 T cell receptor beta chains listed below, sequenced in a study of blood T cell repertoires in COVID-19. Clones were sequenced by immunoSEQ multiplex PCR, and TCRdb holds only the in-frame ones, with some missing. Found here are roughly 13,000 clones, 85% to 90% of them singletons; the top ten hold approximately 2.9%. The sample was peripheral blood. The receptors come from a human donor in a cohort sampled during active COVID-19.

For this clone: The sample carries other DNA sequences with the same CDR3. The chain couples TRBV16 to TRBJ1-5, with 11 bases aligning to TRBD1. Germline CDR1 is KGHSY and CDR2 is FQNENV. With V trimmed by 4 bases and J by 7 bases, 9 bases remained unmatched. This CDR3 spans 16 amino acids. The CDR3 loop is CASSRTGTGGGQPQHF. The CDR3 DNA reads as TGTGCCAGCAGCCGGACCGGGACAGGGGGGGGGCAGCCCCAGCATTTT.

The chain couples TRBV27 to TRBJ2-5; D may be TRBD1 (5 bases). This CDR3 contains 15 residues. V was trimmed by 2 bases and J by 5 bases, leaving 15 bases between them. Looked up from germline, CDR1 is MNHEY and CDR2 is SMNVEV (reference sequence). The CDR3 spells CASSLLGQGWETQYF. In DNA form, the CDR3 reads TGTGCCAGCAGTTTACTGGGGCAGGGCTGGGAGACCCAGTACTTC.

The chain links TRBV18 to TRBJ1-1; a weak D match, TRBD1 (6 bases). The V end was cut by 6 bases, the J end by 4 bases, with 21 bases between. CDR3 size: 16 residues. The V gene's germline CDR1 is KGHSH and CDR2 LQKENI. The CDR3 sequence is CASSPRGPGVVTEAFF. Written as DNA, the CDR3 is TGTGCCAGCTCTCCGCGGGGGCCGGGGGTGGTCACTGAAGCTTTCTTT.

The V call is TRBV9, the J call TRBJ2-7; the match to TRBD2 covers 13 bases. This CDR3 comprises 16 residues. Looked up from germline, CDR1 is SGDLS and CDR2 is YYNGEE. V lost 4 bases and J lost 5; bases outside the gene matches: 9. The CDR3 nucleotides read TGTGCCAGCAGCCCCCGGACTAGCGGGAGTTTCCACGAGCAGTACTTC. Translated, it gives CASSPRTSGSFHEQYF.

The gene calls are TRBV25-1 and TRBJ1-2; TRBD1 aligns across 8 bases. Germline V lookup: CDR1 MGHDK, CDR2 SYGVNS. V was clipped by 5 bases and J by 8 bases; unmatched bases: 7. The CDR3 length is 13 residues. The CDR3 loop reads CASSTQGARGYTF. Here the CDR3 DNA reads TGTGCCAGCAGTACCCAGGGGGCGAGAGGCTACACCTTC.

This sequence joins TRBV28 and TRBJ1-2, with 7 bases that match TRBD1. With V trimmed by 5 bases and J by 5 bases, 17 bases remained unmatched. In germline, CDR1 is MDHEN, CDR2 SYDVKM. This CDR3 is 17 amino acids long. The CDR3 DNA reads TGTGCCAGCAGTCCCGCCACCCGACAGGGTGTTCGGTATGGCTACACCTTC. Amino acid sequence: CASSPATRQGVRYGYTF.

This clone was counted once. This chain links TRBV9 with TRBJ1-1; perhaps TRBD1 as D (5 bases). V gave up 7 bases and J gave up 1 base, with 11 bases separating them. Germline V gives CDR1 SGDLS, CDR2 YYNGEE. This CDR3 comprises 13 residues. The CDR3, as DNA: TGTGCCAGCGGGGGGAAGGGGAACACTGAAGCTTTCTTT. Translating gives CASGGKGNTEAFF.

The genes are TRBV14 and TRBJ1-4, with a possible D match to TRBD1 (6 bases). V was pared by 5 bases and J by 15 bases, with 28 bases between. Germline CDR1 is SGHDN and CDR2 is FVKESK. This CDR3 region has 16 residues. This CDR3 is CASSTRGWQGNEKMFF. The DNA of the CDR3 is TGTGCCAGCAGCACTCGCGGGTGGCAGGGGAATGAAAAGATGTTTTTT.